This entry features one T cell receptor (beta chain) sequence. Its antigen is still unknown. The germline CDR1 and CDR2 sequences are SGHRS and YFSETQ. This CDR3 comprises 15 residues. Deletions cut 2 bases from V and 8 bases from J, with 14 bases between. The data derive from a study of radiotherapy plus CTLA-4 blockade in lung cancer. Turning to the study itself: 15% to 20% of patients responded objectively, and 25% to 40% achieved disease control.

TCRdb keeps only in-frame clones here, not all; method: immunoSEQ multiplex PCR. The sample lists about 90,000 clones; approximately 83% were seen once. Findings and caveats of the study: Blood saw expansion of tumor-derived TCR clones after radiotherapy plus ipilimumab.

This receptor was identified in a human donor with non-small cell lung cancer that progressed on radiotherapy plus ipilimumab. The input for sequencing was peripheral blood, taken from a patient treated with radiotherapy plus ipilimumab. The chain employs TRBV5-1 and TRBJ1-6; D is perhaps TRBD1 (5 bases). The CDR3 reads CASSLGTTGDSPLHF. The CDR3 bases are TGCGCCAGCAGCTTAGGGACGACGGGAGATTCACCCCTCCACTTT.